These 18 T cell receptor beta chains came from one sample sequenced in a study of T cell clonotyping in hematopoietic cell transplantation. Indicated time point: recipient sample about 28 days before transplant, after cytoreduction. Generated by immunoSEQ multiplex PCR, the TCRdb table keeps only in-frame clones and is missing some. The sample lists about 5,900 clones, 80% seen once, with more than 14% in the top ten. Sequenced here: peripheral blood mononuclear cells, sampled before stem cell transplant. These receptors were obtained from a woman in her fifties or sixties with acute myeloid leukemia. Some clones in this sample may be carry-over from other donors' samples.

The V call is TRBV7-2, the J call TRBJ2-5; 10 bases are a match to TRBD1. This CDR3 contains 16 residues. V shed 1 base, J shed 5 bases, and the junction held 7 bases outside the gene matches. Germline-derived CDR1 and CDR2 are SGHTA and FQGNSA. The CDR3 region has the DNA TGTGCCAGCAGCTTAGGCCTGACAGGGGGCGCGGAGACCCAGTACTTC. It codes for CASSLGLTGGAETQYF.

The chain carries TRBV10-3 and TRBJ2-7, with 7 bases aligning to TRBD2. CDR3 size: 13 residues. The J segment lost 4 bases and the V segment lost 2 bases, leaving 2 bases of the junction unmatched. Germline-derived CDR1 and CDR2 are ENHRY and SYGVKD. In DNA form, the CDR3 reads TGTGCCATCAGTGAGGGGGGGGGATACGAGCAGTACTTC. This gives the protein CAISEGGGYEQYF.

V is TRBV6-5 and J is TRBJ2-3; TRBD2 matches at 11 bases. Germline V lookup: CDR1 MNHEY, CDR2 SVGAGI. The CDR3 contains 15 residues. V shed 4 bases and J 5 bases; nucleotides not matched to a gene: 5. This CDR3 reads CASSSPGLAGDTQYF. DNA for the CDR3: TGTGCCAGCAGTTCCCCCGGACTAGCGGGAGATACGCAGTATTTT.

The chain recombines TRBV10-2 with TRBJ2-7; D gene ambiguous. CDR1 is WSHSY and CDR2 is SAAADI in the germline V gene. Trimming cost V 2 bases and J 2 bases, with 7 bases left between them. This CDR3 contains 13 residues. The CDR3 region is CASSEGVTYEQYF. CDR3 in DNA: TGCGCCAGCAGTGAGGGGGTCACCTACGAGCAGTACTTC.

The CDR3: CASTRVGLGGNTIYF. The CDR3 DNA sequence: TGTGCCAGCACAAGGGTCGGACTGGGAGGAAACACCATATATTTT. The rearrangement links TRBV6-5 to TRBJ1-3; D remains ambiguous. Trimming removed 7 bases from V and 4 bases from J, with 17 bases in between. The CDR3 length is 15 residues. CDR1 MNHEY and CDR2 SVGAGI come from the germline V gene.

This clone was picked up a small number of times. The rearrangement joins TRBV11-2 to TRBJ2-7; D remains ambiguous. Trimming shortened V by 2 bases and J by 6 bases, and 8 bases separated the two germline ends. Germline V gene data show CDR1 as SGHAT and CDR2 as FQNNGV. CDR3 length: 12 residues. In DNA, the CDR3 is TGTGCCAGCAGCTTATCTGGTCCCGAGCAGTACTTC. Translation gives CASSLSGPEQYF.

V and J are TRBV2 and TRBJ1-4; maybe TRBD1 (5 bases). This CDR3 has 14 residues. Germline CDR1 reads SNHLY; CDR2 reads FYNNEI. V lost 1 base and J lost 6, with 9 bases in between. For the CDR3, the DNA is TGTGCCAGCAGTGAAGGGAGGGGTCATGAAAAACTGTTTTTT. It encodes CASSEGRGHEKLFF.

The chain combines TRBV2 with TRBJ2-3; D may be TRBD2 (5 bases). The CDR3 has 18 residues. V shed 3 bases and J shed 4 bases, with 23 bases lying between them. Looked up from germline, CDR1 is SNHLY and CDR2 is FYNNEI. The CDR3 DNA follows: TGTGCCAGCAGTGATCAAATTGAGGGCTACCGACTGGCAGATACGCAGTATTTT. Translation gives CASSDQIEGYRLADTQYF.

The CDR3 sequence is CASSKLAGGLNEQFF. CDR3 DNA: TGTGCCAGCAGCAAACTAGCGGGGGGGCTGAATGAGCAGTTCTTC. The chain recombines TRBV11-2 with TRBJ2-1; 13 nucleotides agree with TRBD2. This CDR3 comprises 15 residues. Germline V CDR1 and CDR2: SGHAT, FQNNGV. The V segment lost 5 bases and the J segment 7 bases; nucleotides outside the gene matches: 5.

CDR3 nucleotide sequence: TGTGCCAGCGTCGGACAGCGCTTGAGGGAAAAACTGTTTTTT. Translated, it gives CASVGQRLREKLFF. The genes are TRBV2 and TRBJ1-4; tentative D call: TRBD1 (6 bases). This CDR3 spans 14 amino acids. Germline V lookup: CDR1 SNHLY, CDR2 FYNNEI. Trimming shortened V by 8 bases and J by 8 bases, and 18 bases separated the two germline ends. Supplemented by reference TRBV2 and TRBJ1-4, the full variable domain reads EPEVTQTPSHQVTQMGQEVILRCVPISNHLYFYWYRQILGQKVEFLVSFYNNEISEKSEIFDDQFSVERPDGSNFTLKIRSTKLEDSAMYFCASVGQRLREKLFFGSGTQLSVL.

The CDR3 nucleotides read TGTGCCAGCAGCTTAGTAGGGCTCACCGGGGAGCTGTTTTTT. Protein: CASSLVGLTGELFF. The chain couples TRBV7-8 to TRBJ2-2, with D unclear. This CDR3 is 14 amino acids long. V lost 1 base to trimming and J lost 4 bases, with 7 bases between them. The germline CDR1 and CDR2 sequences are SGHVS and FQNEAQ.

This clone was counted once. J is TRBJ1-1 and V is TRBV11-3; weak D call: TRBD1 (5 bases). Germline V gives CDR1 SGHNT, CDR2 YENEEA. The CDR3 is 15 residues long. Trimming shortened V by 1 base and J by 1 base, and 10 bases separated the two germline ends. CDR3 DNA: TGTGCCAGCAGCTTAGGCCAGGGAGAGAACACTGAAGCTTTCTTT. It specifies CASSLGQGENTEAFF.

The chain couples TRBV15 to TRBJ2-5; D is unclear. The J call could be wrong; TRBJ2-7 is a better fit for the DNA end. The CDR3 spans 13 residues. Germline CDR1 and CDR2: LNHNV and YYDKDF (reference sequence). CDR3 residues: CATSRDRVYEQYF. The CDR3 DNA sequence: TGTGCCACCAGCAGAGATCGCGTCTACGAGCAGTACTTC.

This rearrangement joins TRBV7-9 to TRBJ2-7; TRBD2 agrees at 10 bases. With V trimmed by 5 bases and J by 6 bases, 10 bases remained unmatched. CDR1 SEHNR and CDR2 FQNEAQ come from the germline V gene (reference sequence). This CDR3 spans 15 amino acids. In DNA, the CDR3 is TGTGCCAGCAGCCCGCGAAGCGGGAGGGCCGCCGAGCAGTACTTC. Its translation: CASSPRSGRAAEQYF.

The rearrangement uses TRBV5-1 and TRBJ2-2, with a tentative D call TRBD1 (6 bases). Germline assignment: CDR1 SGHRS and CDR2 YFSETQ. V dropped 4 bases and J dropped 0 bases, with 13 bases sitting between them. CDR3 length: 16 residues. The CDR3 DNA is TGCGCCAGCAGCACCATCAGGGGCGCGAACACCGGGGAGCTGTTTTTT. It is translated as CASSTIRGANTGELFF. The full variable domain, its missing parts supplied by reference TRBV5-1 and TRBJ2-2, is KAGVTQTPRYLIKTRGQQVTLSCSPISGHRSVSWYQQTPGQGLQFLFEYFSETQRNKGNFPGRFSGRQFSNSRSEMNVSTLELGDSALYLCASSTIRGANTGELFFGEGSRLTVL.

The chain is built from TRBV5-1 and TRBJ2-3; TRBD2 matches at 14 bases. The CDR3 loop spans 17 amino acids. The germline CDR1 and CDR2 sequences are SGHRS and YFSETQ. The ends lost 3 bases at V and 3 bases at J; junction bases unmatched: 6. The CDR3 spells CASSSGLAGGGTDTQYF. The DNA for the CDR3 is TGCGCCAGCAGCTCTGGACTAGCGGGGGGCGGGACAGATACGCAGTATTTT.

This clone was seen only a few times. J is TRBJ1-1 and V is TRBV2, with D hard to call. This CDR3 spans 13 amino acids. Germline CDR1 is SNHLY and CDR2 is FYNNEI. Trimming stripped 6 bases from V and 0 bases from J, with 8 bases between. The CDR3 sequence: CASRGNMNTEAFF. The CDR3, as DNA: TGTGCCAGCAGAGGGAACATGAACACTGAAGCTTTCTTT.

J is TRBJ2-6 and V is TRBV29-1; D not certain. The CDR3 spans 15 residues. With 0 bases removed from V and 4 bases from J, the gap between germline ends came to 10 bases. Germline V gene data show CDR1 as SQVTM and CDR2 as ANQGSEA. The DNA for the CDR3 is TGCAGCGTTGAAGATCCGGCAGCCGGGGCCAACGTCCTGACTTTC. Residues: CSVEDPAAGANVLTF.